This record concerns one TCR beta chain sequence. This sample is part of a study of blood T cell repertoires in COVID-19. Study in general: From the United States, Italy and Spain came samples of acute and convalescent COVID-19. Sample material is recorded as cDNA or gDNA derived from T cells, B-cell-depleted T cells, or PBMCs.

Deletions cut 3 bases from V and 2 bases from J, with 13 bases between. In germline, CDR1 is LGHDT, CDR2 YNNKEL (reference sequence). The CDR3 runs to 15 residues. The authors' processing: How many nucleated cells were present was estimated from reference gene primer amplification. Clones were read by immunoSEQ multiplex PCR, and TCRdb kept only the in-frame ones, dropping some. The D gene and trimming were derived from the DNA, and the V and J assignments and clone size from that table. The sample has 150,000 to 200,000 clones; around four fifths are singletons. The specimen sequenced was peripheral blood. This sequence originates from a woman aged 60 to 75 with acute or convalescent COVID-19. The rearrangement uses TRBV3-1 (or the pseudogene TRBV3-2) and TRBJ1-2, with D possibly matching TRBD1 (5 bases). The CDR3 DNA follows: TGTGCCAGCAGCCAGACGGGGGTCAGCAACTATGGCTACACCTTC. Translation gives CASSQTGVSNYGYTF.